A selection of T cell receptor beta chains follows, all from one sample in a study of blood T cell repertoires in COVID-19. TCRdb's table, derived via immunoSEQ multiplex PCR, lists solely in-frame clones and lacks some. The table shows approximately 460,000 clones, with roughly 89% occurring only once. Sequenced material: peripheral blood. The source is a man between 18 and 35 years old with COVID-19, enrolled during active disease. Each CDR3 is given with its conserved first and last residue. The D gene is left open where the match is weak. Some rows mark clone size as missing; the rest say once, few, many or name a class of expanded clone.

abundance: -
v_gene: TRBV13
j_gene: TRBJ2-2
d_gene: TRBD1
CDR3aa: CASSFWAGGTGELFF
CDR3nt: TGTGCCAGCAGCTTTTGGGCAGGGGGCACCGGGGAGCTGTTTTTT

abundance: -
v_gene: TRBV5-8
j_gene: TRBJ1-2
d_gene: -
CDR3aa: CASSLAGLTYGYTF
CDR3nt: TGTGCCAGCAGCTTGGCAGGGCTTACCTATGGCTACACCTTC

abundance: -
v_gene: TRBV7-8
j_gene: TRBJ1-5
d_gene: -
CDR3aa: CASSLRGWEGRSNQPQHF
CDR3nt: TGTGCCAGCAGCTTAAGGGGTTGGGAGGGGAGAAGCAATCAGCCCCAGCATTTT

abundance: -
v_gene: TRBV5-4
j_gene: TRBJ2-3
d_gene: -
CDR3aa: CASRGGDGRKVSDTQYF
CDR3nt: TGTGCCAGCAGAGGGGGGGACGGGAGGAAGGTTTCAGATACGCAGTATTTT

abundance: -
v_gene: TRBV6-6
j_gene: TRBJ2-5
d_gene: -
CDR3aa: CASSPTLQATQETQYF
CDR3nt: TGTGCCAGCAGTCCTACATTGCAGGCTACCCAAGAGACCCAGTACTTC

abundance: -
v_gene: TRBV7-9
j_gene: TRBJ2-3
d_gene: TRBD1
CDR3aa: CASSRDSAPDTQYF
CDR3nt: TGTGCCAGCAGCCGGGACAGCGCTCCAGATACGCAGTATTTT

abundance: -
v_gene: TRBV10-1
j_gene: TRBJ2-1
d_gene: TRBD2
CDR3aa: CASSGWEGEQFF
CDR3nt: TGCGCCAGCAGTGGTTGGGAGGGTGAGCAGTTCTTC

abundance: -
v_gene: TRBV3-1/TRBV3-2
j_gene: TRBJ2-2
d_gene: -
CDR3aa: CASSQHRFGYTGELFF
CDR3nt: TGTGCCAGCAGCCAACACCGCTTCGGTTACACCGGGGAGCTGTTTTTT

abundance: -
v_gene: TRBV3-1/TRBV3-2
j_gene: TRBJ2-3
d_gene: TRBD2
CDR3aa: CASSQDRLAGADTQYF
CDR3nt: TGTGCCAGCAGCCAAGATAGGCTAGCGGGGGCGGATACGCAGTATTTT

abundance: -
v_gene: TRBV7-9
j_gene: TRBJ2-7
d_gene: -
CDR3aa: CASSLALAKKSSYEQYF
CDR3nt: TGTGCCAGCAGCTTAGCTCTAGCCAAAAAAAGCTCCTACGAGCAGTACTTC

abundance: -
v_gene: TRBV11-2
j_gene: TRBJ1-6
d_gene: TRBD1
CDR3aa: CASSKNRDRVTPLHF
CDR3nt: TGTGCCAGCAGCAAAAACCGGGACAGGGTCACACCCCTCCACTTT

abundance: -
v_gene: TRBV11-2
j_gene: TRBJ1-5
d_gene: -
CDR3aa: CASSQGLVLGNQPQHF
CDR3nt: TGTGCCAGCAGCCAGGGACTAGTGTTGGGCAATCAGCCCCAGCATTTT

abundance: -
v_gene: TRBV18
j_gene: TRBJ1-1
d_gene: -
CDR3aa: CASSSRPAGTEAFF
CDR3nt: TGTGCCAGCTCATCTAGACCCGCGGGGACTGAAGCTTTCTTT

abundance: -
v_gene: TRBV11-2
j_gene: TRBJ2-3
d_gene: TRBD2
CDR3aa: CASTWGGSDTQYF
CDR3nt: TGTGCCAGCACATGGGGGGGGTCAGATACGCAGTATTTT

abundance: once
v_gene: TRBV3-1/TRBV3-2
j_gene: TRBJ1-6
d_gene: -
CDR3aa: CASSPDGFYNSPLHF
CDR3nt: TGTGCCAGCAGCCCCGACGGGTTCTATAATTCACCCCTCCACTTT

abundance: -
v_gene: TRBV5-1
j_gene: TRBJ2-7
d_gene: -
CDR3aa: CASSLWVGNEQYF
CDR3nt: TGCGCCAGCAGCCTTTGGGTGGGCAACGAGCAGTACTTC

abundance: -
v_gene: TRBV5-5
j_gene: TRBJ2-7
d_gene: -
CDR3aa: CASSLAVGGDYEQYF
CDR3nt: TGTGCCAGCAGCTTGGCCGTTGGAGGGGACTACGAGCAGTACTTC

abundance: -
v_gene: TRBV2
j_gene: TRBJ2-7
d_gene: TRBD2
CDR3aa: CASSVTSGSYEQYF
CDR3nt: TGTGCCAGCAGTGTGACTAGCGGGAGCTACGAGCAGTACTTC

abundance: -
v_gene: TRBV5-5
j_gene: TRBJ1-5
d_gene: -
CDR3aa: CASSLGRINQPQHF
CDR3nt: TGTGCCAGCAGCTTGGGCAGGATCAATCAGCCCCAGCATTTT

abundance: -
v_gene: TRBV5-1
j_gene: TRBJ2-5
d_gene: -
CDR3aa: CASSPGTQETQYF
CDR3nt: TGCGCCAGCAGCCCAGGGACTCAAGAGACCCAGTACTTC

abundance: -
v_gene: TRBV4-1
j_gene: TRBJ2-5
d_gene: -
CDR3aa: CASSQTLKGAGTEETQYF
CDR3nt: TGCGCCAGCAGCCAAACCCTCAAAGGCGCCGGGACTGAAGAGACCCAGTACTTC

abundance: -
v_gene: TRBV5-1
j_gene: TRBJ1-6
d_gene: TRBD1
CDR3aa: CASSWDSLNNSPLHF
CDR3nt: TGCGCCAGCAGCTGGGACAGCCTGAATAATTCACCCCTCCACTTT